One and the same sample provided the 13 T cell receptor beta chains below, sequenced in a study of blood T cell repertoires in COVID-19. Produced via immunoSEQ multiplex PCR; TCRdb's table is partial and in-frame only. The table lists approximately 300,000 clones, more than 70% of them singletons, with over 9% in the top ten. The sequenced material came from peripheral blood. All receptors come from a woman aged 30 to 39 with COVID-19, enrolled during active disease.

The rearrangement uses TRBV7-2 and TRBJ2-1; 14 nucleotides line up with TRBD2. Per germline, CDR1 SGHTA and CDR2 FQGNSA. This CDR3 is built from 15 residues. The V and J ends lost 6 bases and 6 bases, in that order; junction bases with no gene match: 4. This chain's CDR3 is CASRRGTSGSNEQFF. CDR3 nucleotide sequence: TGTGCCAGCAGACGGGGGACTAGCGGGAGCAATGAGCAGTTCTTC.

The rearrangement uses TRBV4-3 and TRBJ2-7; unclear D gene. V was shortened by 5 bases and J by 2 bases, with 16 bases between the two germline ends. Germline V gene lookup returns CDR1 LGHNA and CDR2 YSLEER. This CDR3 comprises 15 residues. Written as DNA, the CDR3 is TGCGCCAGCAGCTCAGACTTACGAACCCCCTACGAGCAGTACTTC. Its protein product is CASSSDLRTPYEQYF.

V usage is TRBV5-1 and J usage is TRBJ1-4; 7 bases are a match to TRBD1. Germline-derived CDR1 and CDR2 are SGHRS and YFSETQ. Trimming removed 4 bases from V and 8 bases from J; junction bases left unmatched: 11. CDR3 size: 15 residues. The CDR3 DNA sequence: TGCGCCAGCAGCCCTCGGACAGGCGAGGGCGAAAAACTGTTTTTT. As protein: CASSPRTGEGEKLFF.

The CDR3 region is CASSFDRANTGELFF. The DNA for the CDR3 is TGTGCCAGCAGCTTCGACAGGGCGAACACCGGGGAGCTGTTTTTT. The rearrangement uses TRBV7-3 and TRBJ2-2; the match to TRBD1 covers 7 bases. This CDR3 has 15 residues. CDR1 is SGHTA, CDR2 FQGTGA, per germline. Losses at the gene ends were 3 bases for V and 0 bases for J; bases not matched to a gene: 1.

The gene calls are TRBV5-1 and TRBJ2-1; D is ambiguous. The CDR3 extends over 12 amino acids. V was trimmed by 1 base and J by 7 bases, leaving 6 bases between them. The germline V gene has CDR1 SGHRS and CDR2 YFSETQ. CDR3 in amino acids: CASSLYANEQFF. CDR3 coding DNA: TGCGCCAGCAGCTTGTACGCGAATGAGCAGTTCTTC.

The J gene is TRBJ2-1, the V gene TRBV3-1 (or the pseudogene TRBV3-2); possible D gene TRBD2, 5 bases. V lost 1 base and J lost 14, with 15 bases in between. This CDR3 contains 13 residues. Germline loops: CDR1 LGHDT, CDR2 YNNKEL (reference sequence). CDR3 amino acids: CASSQVRGSREFF. The CDR3 DNA reads TGTGCCAGCAGCCAAGTTAGAGGGAGTCGGGAGTTCTTC.

The chain is built from TRBV9 and TRBJ2-7; TRBD2 is a possible D gene (5 bases). Per germline, CDR1 SGDLS and CDR2 YYNGEE. Deletions cut 4 bases from V and 2 bases from J, with 13 bases between. This CDR3 has 14 residues. The CDR3 DNA follows: TGTGCCAGCAGCCCACAAGTCGGGGCCTACGAGCAGTACTTC. Translating gives CASSPQVGAYEQYF.

This chain uses TRBV11-3 with TRBJ2-7, with D possibly being TRBD2 (6 bases). The CDR3 contains 15 residues. The germline V gene has CDR1 SGHNT and CDR2 YENEEA. V lost 3 bases and J 2 bases, leaving 14 bases between the germline ends. CDR3 protein: CASSLEGGTTYEQYF. As DNA, the CDR3 is TGTGCCAGCAGCTTGGAGGGAGGTACAACCTACGAGCAGTACTTC.

This chain links TRBV7-2 with TRBJ2-7; TRBD2 aligns across 12 bases. Germline V lookup: CDR1 SGHTA, CDR2 FQGNSA. J was trimmed by 2 bases and V by 6 bases; bases with no gene match: 2. The CDR3 spans 14 residues. CDR3 region: CASRGLAGPYEQYF. CDR3 DNA: TGTGCCAGCAGGGGACTAGCGGGTCCCTACGAGCAGTACTTC.

This clone was seen a few times. This rearrangement joins TRBV14 to TRBJ1-2; D unclear. Germline-derived CDR1 and CDR2 are SGHDN and FVKESK. The CDR3 sequence is 14 residues long. V lost 0 bases, J lost 3 bases, and 8 bases lay in between. The DNA of the CDR3 is TGTGCCAGCAGCCAAGATCTCAGTCACTATGGCTACACCTTC. It specifies CASSQDLSHYGYTF.

The chain joins TRBV19 to TRBJ1-2, with 8 bases fitting TRBD1. Germline lookup yields CDR1 LNHDA and CDR2 SQIVND (reference sequence). This CDR3 has 16 residues. V lost 1 base, J lost 3 bases, and 7 bases stayed unmatched. The CDR3 DNA follows: TGTGCCAGTAGTATAGTTTCGGGACAGGCGGACTATGGCTACACCTTC. Residues: CASSIVSGQADYGYTF.

The chain carries TRBV14 and TRBJ2-3; 10 nucleotides agree with TRBD2. V shed 5 bases and J 0 bases; nucleotides not matched to a gene: 17. Germline CDR1 is SGHDN and CDR2 is FVKESK. CDR3 length: 20 amino acids. The CDR3: CASSKRMTSGYSTSTDTQYF. The DNA of the CDR3 is TGTGCCAGCAGCAAAAGAATGACTAGCGGGTACTCTACAAGCACAGATACGCAGTATTTT.

This clone was detected once. The chain uses TRBV25-1 and TRBJ2-1; D is unresolved. The CDR3 spans 15 residues. Per the germline V gene, CDR1 is MGHDK and CDR2 is SYGVNS. Trimming stripped 2 bases from V and 0 bases from J, with 8 bases between. In nucleotides, the CDR3 is TGTGCCAGCAGTGAACGGTACAGCTCCTACAATGAGCAGTTCTTC. The encoded protein is CASSERYSSYNEQFF. Complete variable domain (other parts from reference TRBV25-1 and TRBJ2-1): EADIYQTPRYLVIGTGKKITLECSQTMGHDKMYWYQQDPGMELHLIHYSYGVNSTEKGDLSSESTVSRIRTEHFPLTLESARPSHTSQYLCASSERYSSYNEQFFGPGTRLTVL.